The present T cell receptor beta chain was sequenced within a study of T cells in Graves' hyperthyroidism and ophthalmopathy. V was trimmed by 6 bases and J by 7 bases, leaving 13 bases between them. From germline, CDR1 is SGHNT and CDR2 YYREEE (reference sequence). This CDR3 region has 12 residues. TCR beta CDR3 regions were amplified from RNA transcripts. Using the HTBI primer set, a first-round RT-PCR was run on the TCR CDR3. MiXCR, applied by TCRdb to the multiplex PCR reads, yields one record per CDR3 protein. The sample has hundreds of thousands of distinct CDR3 sequences, 20% to 25% seen once. The receptor's source is a man aged 25 to 45 with Graves' ophthalmopathy. Sequencing was done on a sample of blood. The V and J genes are TRBV5-4 and TRBJ2-5; D tentatively fits TRBD1 or TRBD2 (5 bases each). The CDR3 loop reads CASNVPGGTQYF. The CDR3 nucleotides are TGTGCCAGCAACGTCCCTGGGGGGACCCAGTACTTC. Filled out from reference TRBV5-4 and TRBJ2-5, the complete variable domain reads ETGVTQSPTHLIKTRGQQVTLRCSSQSGHNTVSWYQQALGQGPQFIFQYYREEENGRGNFPPRFSGLQFPNYSSELNVNALELDDSALYLCASNVPGGTQYFGPGTRLLVL.